This TCR beta chain was identified during a study of metastatic and nonmetastatic thyroid tumors. The overall study: Repertoires from blood and tumor or nodule tissue of malignant and benign thyroid patients were compared. General study findings and limits: Malignant tumors reportedly showed significantly higher TCR beta diversity than benign nodules in both blood and tumor.

Every patient was untreated before thyroid surgery. MiXCR reprocessed the PCR reads for TCRdb. Of under 8,500 clones listed, around two fifths were seen once; the top ten hold 23%. This clone qualifies as medium-sized. The target antigen is unknown. CDR1 is SGHTA, CDR2 FQGNSA, per germline. With 0 bases removed from V and 2 bases from J, the gap between germline ends came to 2 bases. CDR3 length equals 13 residues. Sequencing was carried out using tumor tissue. The chain combines TRBV7-2 with TRBJ2-1; no clear D. The source of this sequence is a female donor with papillary thyroid cancer or a benign thyroid nodule (not recorded which). Some clones in this sample may be carry-over from other donors' samples. This chain's CDR3 is CASSLATYNEQFF. Written as DNA, the CDR3 is TGTGCCAGCAGCTTAGCCACCTACAATGAGCAGTTCTTC.